These 26 T cell receptor beta chains share one sample of origin, sequenced in a study of identical twins. TCRdb used MiXCR to reprocess the 5' RACE reads, holding one entry per CDR3 protein. This table has 1.5 million to 2 million distinct CDR3 sequences, 32% appearing once. Sequencing was done on a sample of cord blood. These receptors originate from a newborn girl in good health.

The chain couples TRBV12-3 or TRBV12-4 to TRBJ2-5; D may be TRBD1 or TRBD2 (5 bases each). Trimming pared 3 bases from V and 2 bases from J, leaving 16 bases between. The length of the CDR3 is 16 residues. The CDR3: CASSFFGIGEQETQYF. Written as DNA, the CDR3 is TGTGCCAGCAGTTTTTTTGGGATAGGGGAGCAAGAGACCCAGTACTTC.

This clonotype was counted only a few times. This chain links TRBV20-1 with TRBJ2-5; maybe TRBD2 (5 bases). The CDR3 spans 12 residues. Trimming stripped 6 bases from V and 8 bases from J, with 16 bases between. Germline values: CDR1 DFQATT, CDR2 SNEGSKA (reference sequence). CDR3 nucleotide sequence: TGCAGTGCCATACCTCCGGGAACTACCCAGTACTTC. This translates into CSAIPPGTTQYF.

The sample holds a few counts of this clonotype. The genes are TRBV20-1 and TRBJ2-4; D is unresolved. CDR1 DFQATT and CDR2 SNEGSKA come from the germline V gene (reference sequence). The ends were cut back, 0 bases at V and 8 bases at J, with 11 bases in the middle. This CDR3 contains 13 residues. CDR3 sequence (DNA): TGCAGTGCTAGAGATACCAGGTCGGACATTCAGTACTTC. Translated, it gives CSARDTRSDIQYF.

This clonotype was observed a few times. The chain carries TRBV5-1 and TRBJ2-2; 12 bases are shared with TRBD1. CDR1 is SGHRS and CDR2 is YFSETQ in the germline V gene. The CDR3 loop spans 17 amino acids. V gave up 3 bases and J gave up 4 bases; unmatched junction bases: 7. The CDR3 DNA is TGCGCCAGCAGCTGGGACAGGGGGCTTCGGGTCACCGGGGAGCTGTTTTTT. Its protein product is CASSWDRGLRVTGELFF.

V gene TRBV12-3 or TRBV12-4 combines with J gene TRBJ2-4; unclear D gene. The DNA matches TRBJ2-5 better at its end, which makes the J call doubtful. The CDR3 runs to 13 residues. In DNA form, the CDR3 reads TGTGCCAGCAGTTTAGTATACTGCGAGACCCAGTACTTC. This codes for CASSLVYCETQYF.

This chain uses TRBV20-1 with TRBJ1-5; the D is unclear. The CDR3 is made up of 14 amino acids. Per the germline V gene, CDR1 is DFQATT and CDR2 is SNEGSKA (reference sequence). The V gene lost 0 bases and the J gene lost 1 base, with 7 bases spanning the gap. As DNA, the CDR3 is TGCAGTGCTAGAGACACGACCAGCAATCAGCCCCAGCATTTT. Protein sequence: CSARDTTSNQPQHF.

This clonotype appeared a few times. The V gene is TRBV10-3, the J gene TRBJ1-2; no definite D call. The CDR3 length is 12 residues. The ends were cut back, 6 bases at V and 2 bases at J, with 7 bases in the middle. In germline, CDR1 is ENHRY, CDR2 SYGVKD. The CDR3 sequence: CAIRQGNYGYTF. CDR3 bases: TGTGCCATCAGACAAGGAAACTATGGCTACACCTTC.

The V call is TRBV28, the J call TRBJ1-4, with D maybe TRBD1 (6 bases). Germline-derived CDR1 and CDR2 are MDHEN and SYDVKM. V lost 6 bases to trimming and J lost 0 bases, with 8 bases between them. The CDR3 has 14 residues. The CDR3 reads CASRSGATNEKLFF. DNA of the CDR3: TGTGCCAGCAGATCAGGGGCAACTAATGAAAAACTGTTTTTT. Looking up the rest from reference TRBV28 and TRBJ1-4 gives the full variable domain: DVKVTQSSRYLVKRTGEKVFLECVQDMDHENMFWYRQDPGLGLRLIYFSYDVKMKEKGDIPEGYSVSREKKERFSLILESASTNQTSMYLCASRSGATNEKLFFGSGTQLSVL.

The V and J genes are TRBV4-2 and TRBJ2-6; D assignment may be TRBD1 or TRBD2 (5 bases each). The CDR3 has 16 amino acids. V gave up 1 base and J gave up 0 bases, with 7 bases separating them. Germline V gene data show CDR1 as LGHNA and CDR2 as YNFKEQ. CDR3 coding DNA: TGTGCCAGCAGCCAAGGGGGGAGCTCTGGGGCCAACGTCCTGACTTTC. The encoded protein is CASSQGGSSGANVLTF.

Concerning this clonotype: Given a much more abundant clone one base away, this may be a read error. The chain combines TRBV3-1 with TRBJ1-1; TRBD1 agrees at 9 bases. With V trimmed by 4 bases and J by 5 bases, 5 bases remained unmatched. Looked up from germline, CDR1 is LGHDT and CDR2 is YNNKEL (reference sequence). This CDR3 spans 14 amino acids. The CDR3 bases are TGTGCCAGCAGCCGACAGGGGGGGAAGACTGAAGCTTTCTTT. Translation gives CASSRQGGKTEAFF. Full variable domain (remainder filled in from reference TRBV3-1 and TRBJ1-1): DTAVSQTPKYLVTQMGNDKSIKCEQNLGHDTMYWYKQDSKKFLKIMFSYNNKELIINETVPNRFSPKSPDKAHLNLHINSLELGDSAVYFCASSRQGGKTEAFFGQGTRLTVV.

This chain links TRBV20-1 with TRBJ1-5; the D gene is possibly TRBD1 (5 bases). Germline V gene lookup returns CDR1 DFQATT and CDR2 SNEGSKA (reference sequence). Trimming removed 5 bases at V and 0 bases at J, with 8 bases between. The CDR3 runs 13 residues. CDR3 residues: CSAGHNSNQPQHF. Written as DNA, the CDR3 is TGCAGTGCTGGACATAATAGCAATCAGCCCCAGCATTTT.

This chain joins TRBV29-1 and TRBJ2-1; D may match TRBD1 or TRBD2 (6 bases each). This CDR3 region has 13 residues. Trimming stripped 6 bases from V and 13 bases from J, with 22 bases between. Germline CDR1 reads SQVTM; CDR2 reads ANQGSEA. Here the CDR3 reads CSVPERGAKTQFF. The DNA for the CDR3 is TGCAGCGTCCCCGAAAGGGGGGCAAAGACCCAGTTCTTC.

The V gene is TRBV20-1, the J gene TRBJ2-3; 8 bases agree with TRBD2. The CDR3 totals 15 residues. Germline V gene sequence: CDR1 DFQATT, CDR2 SNEGSKA (reference sequence). J was trimmed by 2 bases and V by 5 bases; bases with no gene match: 9. CDR3 bases: TGCAGTGCTCAATCCGGGACTAGGGCCACAGATACGCAGTATTTT. This gives the protein CSAQSGTRATDTQYF.

This chain joins TRBV27 and TRBJ2-5, with D perhaps matching TRBD1 (5 bases). Germline-derived CDR1 and CDR2 are MNHEY and SMNVEV (reference sequence). Trimming left V 1 base short and J 11 bases short, with 14 bases between. CDR3 length: 13 amino acids. The CDR3 region is CASSLFRDTEQYF. DNA of the CDR3: TGTGCCAGCAGTTTATTCAGGGATACTGAGCAGTACTTC.

This clonotype was observed a few times. The chain carries TRBV15 and TRBJ2-5, with unresolved D. The CDR3 is 15 amino acids. Germline V lookup: CDR1 LNHNV, CDR2 YYDKDF (reference sequence). V gave up 0 bases and J gave up 4 bases, with 12 bases separating them. CDR3 in DNA: TGTGCCACCAGCAGAGATGTTCGGATACCAGAGACCCAGTACTTC. Translated: CATSRDVRIPETQYF.

A remark on this clonotype: Germline and junction disagree at one end, which may indicate a read error. The chain combines TRBV2 with TRBJ2-7; the match to TRBD2 covers 10 bases. Per the germline V gene, CDR1 is SNHLY and CDR2 is FYNNEI. The CDR3 totals 15 residues. Written as DNA, the CDR3 is TGTGCCAGCAGTGGCACTAGCGGGGCGTCCTACGGGCAGTACTTC. Encoded protein: CASSGTSGASYGQYF.

This clonotype appeared a few times. The CDR3: CASSVHGEPYNEQFF. CDR3 sequence (DNA): TGTGCCAGCAGTGTCCACGGGGAGCCCTACAATGAGCAGTTCTTC. The chain employs TRBV27 and TRBJ2-1; the D gene is possibly TRBD2 (5 bases). This CDR3 region has 15 residues. V was clipped by 5 bases and J by 2 bases, with 13 bases between them. Germline assignment: CDR1 MNHEY and CDR2 SMNVEV (reference sequence).

The rearrangement uses TRBV4-1 and TRBJ2-7; D is uncertain. Germline lookup yields CDR1 MGHRA and CDR2 YSYEKL. The CDR3 loop spans 12 amino acids. V was trimmed by 5 bases and J by 7 bases, leaving 12 bases between them. DNA for the CDR3: TGCGCCAGCAGCTACCCGTACGATGAGCAGTACTTC. Translating gives CASSYPYDEQYF.

The chain couples TRBV14 to TRBJ1-1; TRBD1 agrees at 11 bases. The germline V gene has CDR1 SGHDN and CDR2 FVKESK. CDR3 size: 17 residues. V was clipped by 4 bases and J by 5 bases; unmatched bases: 12. CDR3 nucleotides: TGTGCCAGCAGCCCTTTGGACAGGGGGCCTCCGGGGACTGAAGCTTTCTTT. Protein product: CASSPLDRGPPGTEAFF.

This clonotype was recorded a few times. V and J are TRBV3-1 and TRBJ2-1; perhaps TRBD2 as D (5 bases). The CDR3 covers 15 residues. The germline V gene encodes CDR1 LGHDT and CDR2 YNNKEL (reference sequence). The V end was cut by 0 bases, the J end by 3 bases, with 9 bases between. CDR3 bases: TGTGCCAGCAGCCAAGATAGCGACCACTACAATGAGCAGTTCTTC. Amino acid sequence: CASSQDSDHYNEQFF.

The V and J genes are TRBV6-7 and TRBJ1-5; tentatively, D is TRBD1 (6 bases). TRBV6-7 is classed as an ORF, of uncertain function. The CDR3 extends over 17 amino acids. Trimming removed 3 bases at V and 4 bases at J, with 19 bases between. The CDR3 protein is CASSYRPQGNINQPQHF. In nucleotides, the CDR3 is TGTGCCAGCAGTTATCGACCACAGGGAAATATTAATCAGCCCCAGCATTTT.

The CDR3 coding sequence is TGTGCCAGCAGTATCATCAGGGGCCGATCTAACTATGGCTACACCTTC. Its protein is CASSIIRGRSNYGYTF. This chain links TRBV7-8 with TRBJ1-2, with a weak D call TRBD1 (6 bases). Germline V lookup: CDR1 SGHVS, CDR2 FQNEAQ. Trimming removed 6 bases at V and 0 bases at J, with 17 bases between. The CDR3 loop spans 16 amino acids.

The rearrangement uses TRBV6-1 and TRBJ2-1; D possibly corresponds to TRBD2 (6 bases). Trimming took 8 bases from V and 6 from J, leaving 17 bases between them. CDR1 and CDR2 (germline): MNHNS, SASEGT. This CDR3 region has 14 residues. CDR3 DNA sequence: TGTGCCAGCCCCCCCCGGGACTTTACCAATGAGCAGTTCTTC. It specifies CASPPRDFTNEQFF.

The chain links TRBV7-9 to TRBJ2-3; D might be TRBD1 (5 bases). There are 14 residues in the CDR3. CDR1 and CDR2 from the germline V gene are SEHNR and FQNEAQ (reference sequence). Trimming left V 5 bases short and J 6 bases short, with 15 bases between. CDR3 in DNA: TGTGCCAGCAGCCCCAATACAGGATATGATACGCAGTATTTT. Its translation is CASSPNTGYDTQYF.

This clonotype was seen only a few times. The rearrangement links TRBV20-1 to TRBJ1-2, with D perhaps matching TRBD1 (6 bases). The ends were cut back, 5 bases at V and 4 bases at J, with 20 bases in the middle. The CDR3 has 15 residues. Germline CDR1 reads DFQATT; CDR2 reads SNEGSKA (reference sequence). The CDR3 region is CSARKQLQTGYGYTF. As DNA, the CDR3 is TGCAGTGCTCGAAAACAACTGCAGACAGGCTATGGCTACACCTTC.

In its sample, this clonotype was seen many times. The V gene is TRBV27, the J gene TRBJ2-5, with TRBD2 matching 10 bases. CDR3 length equals 14 residues. V was pared by 2 bases and J by 4 bases, with 1 base of the junction left unmatched. The germline gives CDR1 MNHEY, CDR2 SMNVEV (reference sequence). This CDR3 is CASSLLAGAETQYF. CDR3 bases: TGTGCCAGCAGTTTACTAGCGGGAGCAGAGACCCAGTACTTC.